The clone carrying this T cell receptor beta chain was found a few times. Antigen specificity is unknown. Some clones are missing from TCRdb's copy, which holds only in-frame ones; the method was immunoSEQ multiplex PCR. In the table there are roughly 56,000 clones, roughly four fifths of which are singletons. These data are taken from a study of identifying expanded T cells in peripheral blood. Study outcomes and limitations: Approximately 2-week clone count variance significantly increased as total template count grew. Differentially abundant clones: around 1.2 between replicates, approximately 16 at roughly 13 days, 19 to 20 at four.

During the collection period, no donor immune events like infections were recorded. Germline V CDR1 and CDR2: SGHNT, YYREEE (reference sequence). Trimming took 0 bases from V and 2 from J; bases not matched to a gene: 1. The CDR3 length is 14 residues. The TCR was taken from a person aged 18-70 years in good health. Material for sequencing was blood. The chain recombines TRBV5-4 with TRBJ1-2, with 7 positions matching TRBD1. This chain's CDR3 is CASSLVDRNYGYTF. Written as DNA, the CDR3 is TGTGCCAGCAGCTTGGTGGACAGGAACTATGGCTACACCTTC. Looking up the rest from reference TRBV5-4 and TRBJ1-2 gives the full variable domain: ETGVTQSPTHLIKTRGQQVTLRCSSQSGHNTVSWYQQALGQGPQFIFQYYREEENGRGNFPPRFSGLQFPNYSSELNVNALELDDSALYLCASSLVDRNYGYTFGSGTRLTVV.